Presented here are 8 T cell receptor beta chains from one specimen sequenced in a study of graft-versus-host responses after intestinal transplantation. Using immunoSEQ multiplex PCR, the repertoire was profiled, and TCRdb retains in-frame clones only, with some absent. Of 130,000 or so clones in the sample, around 90% were seen once. Their cognate antigens are unknown. Sample: unstimulated CD4+ T cells sorted from spleen or lymph node cells, taken before intestinal transplant. These receptors all come from a human donor who received an intestinal transplant.

The genes are TRBV2 and TRBJ2-5; D is perhaps TRBD1 (6 bases). Trimming took off 1 base at V and 7 bases at J, with 10 bases between the two ends. The germline V gene encodes CDR1 SNHLY and CDR2 FYNNEI. The CDR3 runs to 13 residues. Here the CDR3 reads CASSEDRAGTQYF. DNA for the CDR3: TGTGCCAGCAGTGAAGACAGGGCCGGGACCCAGTACTTC. The full variable domain, completed using reference TRBV2 and TRBJ2-5, is EPEVTQTPSHQVTQMGQEVILRCVPISNHLYFYWYRQILGQKVEFLVSFYNNEISEKSEIFDDQFSVERPDGSNFTLKIRSTKLEDSAMYFCASSEDRAGTQYFGPGTRLLVL.

The rearrangement uses TRBV12-5 and TRBJ2-1; D not resolved. This CDR3 has 15 amino acids. The V gene's germline CDR1 is LGHNT and CDR2 FRNRAP. Deletions cut 0 bases from V and 5 bases from J, with 11 bases between. The CDR3 here is CASGLVIGFNNEQFF. The CDR3 DNA sequence: TGTGCTAGTGGTTTGGTTATAGGCTTCAACAATGAGCAGTTCTTC.

The chain recombines TRBV5-1 with TRBJ2-7; D is possibly TRBD1 or TRBD2 (5 bases each). The CDR3 extends over 15 amino acids. Germline values: CDR1 SGHRS, CDR2 YFSETQ. Trimming shortened V by 4 bases and J by 3 bases, and 17 bases separated the two germline ends. The CDR3 sequence: CASSRGESDDYEQYF. For the CDR3, the DNA is TGCGCCAGCAGCCGAGGGGAGTCGGACGACTACGAGCAGTACTTC. The entire variable domain, with the rest obtained from reference TRBV5-1 and TRBJ2-7, is as follows: KAGVTQTPRYLIKTRGQQVTLSCSPISGHRSVSWYQQTPGQGLQFLFEYFSETQRNKGNFPGRFSGRQFSNSRSEMNVSTLELGDSALYLCASSRGESDDYEQYFGPGTRLTVT.

As for this clone: A junction end diverges from the germline sequence, so it may reflect a read error. The chain joins TRBV2 to TRBJ2-7; D is unclear. Looked up from germline, CDR1 is SNHLY and CDR2 is FYNNEI. The CDR3 consists of 15 residues. This CDR3 is CASRKDAGSSYKQYF. In DNA, the CDR3 is TGTGCCAGCAGGAAAGACGCCGGGTCCTCCTACAAGCAGTACTTC.

V is TRBV27 and J is TRBJ2-7; D is possibly TRBD1 (6 bases). Trimming removed 4 bases at V and 2 bases at J, with 12 bases between. CDR3 size: 14 residues. CDR1 is MNHEY, CDR2 SMNVEV, per germline (reference sequence). The CDR3 sequence is CASSYRALPYEQYF. The CDR3 DNA follows: TGTGCCAGCAGTTACAGGGCCTTACCCTACGAGCAGTACTTC.

This chain joins TRBV10-2 and TRBJ1-5; 8 positions match TRBD1. The germline CDR1 and CDR2 sequences are WSHSY and SAAADI. V shed 6 bases, J shed 3 bases, and the junction held 7 bases outside the gene matches. The CDR3 sequence is 15 residues long. The chain's CDR3 is CASRTTGAINQPQHF. CDR3 nucleotide sequence: TGCGCCAGCAGAACGACAGGGGCGATCAATCAGCCCCAGCATTTT.

The chain joins TRBV6-6 to TRBJ1-6, with 7 nucleotides matching TRBD1. Germline loops: CDR1 MNHNY, CDR2 SVGAGI (reference sequence). The CDR3 sequence is 14 residues long. The V segment lost 6 bases and the J segment 6 bases; nucleotides outside the gene matches: 5. CDR3: CASRPNRGNSPLHF. The CDR3 coding sequence is TGTGCCAGCAGACCCAACAGGGGTAATTCACCCCTCCACTTT.

The V call is TRBV7-9, the J call TRBJ2-5; unclear D gene. Trimming cost V 5 bases and J 5 bases, with 9 bases left between them. Germline-derived CDR1 and CDR2 are SEHNR and FQNEAQ (reference sequence). The CDR3 has 12 residues. CDR3 nucleotide sequence: TGTGCCAGCAGCCACGACGGGGAGACCCAGTACTTC. It encodes CASSHDGETQYF.